This T cell receptor (beta chain) is from a study of blood T cell repertoires in COVID-19. The wider study: The United States, Italy and Spain supplied acute and convalescent COVID-19 samples. PBMCs, B-cell-depleted T cells, or T cells were the source of the cDNA or gDNA that made up the material.

This clone came up a few times. This CDR3 spans 16 amino acids. The germline V and J ends were trimmed by 10 bases and 3 bases, with 24 bases remaining between them. CDR1 is MDHEN and CDR2 is SYDVKM in the germline V gene. Study processing details: Estimation of nucleated cell counts was performed using reference gene primer amplification. Only in-frame clones appear in the TCRdb table, and some are missing; sequencing was by immunoSEQ multiplex PCR. V and J calls and clone size follow that table, whereas D and trimming were derived from the DNA. The sample includes about 220,000 clones, 65% to 85% of them seen just once.

The sequenced sample was peripheral blood. The receptor's source is a human donor in a cohort sampled during active COVID-19. The chain is built from TRBV28 and TRBJ1-2, with a possible D match to TRBD1 (6 bases). CDR3 region: CATNRGGAGGHYGYTF. The CDR3 bases are TGTGCCACCAACCGGGGGGGGGCAGGAGGGCACTATGGCTACACCTTC.